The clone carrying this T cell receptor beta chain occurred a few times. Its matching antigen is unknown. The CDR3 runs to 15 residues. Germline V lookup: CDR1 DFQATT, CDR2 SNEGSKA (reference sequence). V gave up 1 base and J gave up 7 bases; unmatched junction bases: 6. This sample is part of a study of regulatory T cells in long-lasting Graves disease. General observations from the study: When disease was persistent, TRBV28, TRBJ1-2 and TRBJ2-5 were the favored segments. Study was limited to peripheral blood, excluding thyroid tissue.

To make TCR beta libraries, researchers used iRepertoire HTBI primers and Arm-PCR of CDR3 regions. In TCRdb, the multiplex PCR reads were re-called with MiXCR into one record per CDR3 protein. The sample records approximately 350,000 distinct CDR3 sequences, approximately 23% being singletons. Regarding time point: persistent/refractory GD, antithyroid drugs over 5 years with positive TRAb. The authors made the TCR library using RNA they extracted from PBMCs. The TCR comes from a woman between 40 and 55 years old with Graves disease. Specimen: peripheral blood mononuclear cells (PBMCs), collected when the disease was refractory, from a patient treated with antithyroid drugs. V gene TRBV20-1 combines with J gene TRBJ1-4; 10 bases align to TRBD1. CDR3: CSARAEDRGGEKLFF. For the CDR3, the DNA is TGCAGTGCTAGAGCGGAGGACAGGGGGGGTGAAAAACTGTTTTTT.